What follows are 9 T cell receptor beta chains derived from one specimen sequenced in a study of blood T cell repertoires in COVID-19. Sequencing was performed with immunoSEQ multiplex PCR; in TCRdb, only in-frame clones are kept and a portion is missing. The sample holds tens of thousands of clones, around 84% seen once. Sequencing input: peripheral blood. These receptors were taken from a woman aged 70-85 years in a cohort sampled during active COVID-19.

This clone was counted a single time. This chain uses TRBV27 with TRBJ2-5, with 8 bases fitting TRBD1. The CDR3 sequence is 13 residues long. V lost 9 bases, J lost 4 bases, and 7 bases stayed unmatched. The germline V gene encodes CDR1 MNHEY and CDR2 SMNVEV (reference sequence). The DNA of the CDR3 is TGTGCCAGGGCGGGACAGGTAGTAGAGACCCAGTACTTC. It is translated as CARAGQVVETQYF.

This chain joins TRBV21-1 and TRBJ2-1; the table names TRBD2, a call not compared with the DNA. TRBV21-1 represents a pseudogene. This CDR3 has 14 residues. In DNA, the CDR3 is TGTGCCAGCACCGGCGAGCGGGAGGGGATTGAGCAGTTCTTC. Protein sequence: CASTGEREGIEQFF.

The V gene is TRBV19, the J gene TRBJ2-7, with TRBD2 matching over 13 bases. This CDR3 contains 15 residues. CDR1 and CDR2 (germline): LNHDA, SQIVND (reference sequence). Trimming cost V 4 bases and J 5 bases; bases outside gene matches: 5. For the CDR3, the DNA is TGTGCCAGTAGTAGCGGACTAGCGGGAGAAAACGAGCAGTACTTC. This codes for CASSSGLAGENEQYF.

This chain links TRBV14 with TRBJ2-7; possible D gene TRBD2, 5 bases. This CDR3 is built from 14 residues. Germline V CDR1 and CDR2: SGHDN, FVKESK. Trimming took off 0 bases at V and 10 bases at J, with 16 bases between the two ends. The CDR3 protein is CASSQDRRTSRQYF. The CDR3 nucleotides are TGTGCCAGCAGCCAAGATCGAAGGACTTCGAGACAGTACTTC.

Only one count was recorded for this clone. J is TRBJ2-2 and V is TRBV3-1 (or the pseudogene TRBV3-2); 9 nucleotides line up with TRBD2. With 4 bases clipped from V and 1 base from J, the junction kept 1 base outside the gene matches. Per the germline V gene, CDR1 is LGHDT and CDR2 is YNNKEL (reference sequence). CDR3 length equals 15 residues. Written as DNA, the CDR3 is TGTGCCAGCAGCCGACTAGCGGTGAACACCGGGGAGCTGTTTTTT. Its protein is CASSRLAVNTGELFF.

This chain uses TRBV15 with TRBJ2-3; D uncertain. The V gene lost 0 bases and the J gene lost 4 bases, with 5 bases spanning the gap. This CDR3 spans 13 amino acids. Germline values: CDR1 LNHNV, CDR2 YYDKDF (reference sequence). CDR3 residues: CATSRDRADTQYF. CDR3 DNA: TGTGCCACCAGCAGAGATCGTGCAGATACGCAGTATTTT.

This chain joins TRBV24-1 and TRBJ1-2; no reliable D call. The germline V and J ends were trimmed by 4 bases and 5 bases, with 13 bases remaining between them. Germline values: CDR1 KGHDR, CDR2 SFDVKD. There are 14 residues in the CDR3. The CDR3 reads CATSDPGRTYGYTF. CDR3 nucleotides: TGTGCCACCAGTGACCCTGGCAGGACTTATGGCTACACCTTC.

The chain links TRBV28 to TRBJ2-5; D may be TRBD1 (6 bases). The CDR3 is made up of 15 amino acids. Trimming stripped 6 bases from V and 3 bases from J, with 17 bases between. The germline CDR1 and CDR2 sequences are MDHEN and SYDVKM. The CDR3 reads CASSPDRFLKETQYF. In nucleotides, the CDR3 is TGTGCCAGCAGCCCTGACAGGTTTCTCAAAGAGACCCAGTACTTC.

The chain combines TRBV3-1 (or the pseudogene TRBV3-2) with TRBJ2-5; the match to TRBD2 covers 11 bases. From germline, CDR1 is LGHDT and CDR2 YNNKEL (reference sequence). The junction had 5 bases not matched to a gene; V was cut back by 2 bases and J by 6 bases. The CDR3 totals 15 residues. The CDR3 DNA sequence: TGTGCCAGCAGCCAACAACTAGCGGGAGCTCAGACCCAGTACTTC. It encodes CASSQQLAGAQTQYF.